The entry below gives a single T cell receptor (beta chain) sequence along with its context. This sample was taken from a study of PD-L1 blockade in urothelial cancer. The repertoire was sequenced with immunoSEQ multiplex PCR; TCRdb's copy has only in-frame clones and lacks some. The table has 40,000 or so clones, roughly 92% seen once. Time point indicated: pretreatment peripheral blood. The CDR3 spans 14 residues. Between the trimmed V and J ends, which lost 1 base and 7 bases, there was a span of 11 bases. The germline V gene encodes CDR1 SGHTA and CDR2 FQGNSA. The V and J genes are TRBV7-2 and TRBJ1-5; a possible D gene is TRBD1 (5 bases). Material: PBMCs, obtained around atezolizumab (anti-PD-L1) treatment. This clonotype was obtained from a woman aged 55 to 70 with urothelial cancer. Here the CDR3 reads CASSLGSGSQPQHF. The CDR3, as DNA: TGTGCCAGCAGCTTAGGGTCAGGGTCCCAGCCCCAGCATTTT.